These 17 T cell receptor beta chains share one sample of origin, sequenced in a study of cytomegalovirus exposure and HLA in healthy donors (dated by TCRdb to the late 2010s). The method behind the library was the immunoSEQ multiplex PCR assay. A mixture of 60 forward primers for TCR Vbeta segments and 13 reverse primers for TCR Jbeta segments was used in the multiplex PCR. TCRdb limited this immuneACCESS table to in-frame rearrangements with V and J called. A share of clones is missing; checked studies link under half to unresolved V genes, and the rest is unexplained. For this sample the table gives roughly 52,000 clones, of which around three fifths were detected only once. The ten largest clones represent about 12% of the sample. Sequencing was performed on PBMCs. These TCRs come from a human donor in good health.

CDR3 amino acids: CASSPGVVLAQYF. CDR3 nucleotides: TGTGCCAGTAGCCCGGGGGTGGTTCTGGCCCAGTACTTC. The V call is TRBV19, the J call TRBJ2-5, with D maybe TRBD2 (6 bases). The CDR3 consists of 13 residues. V was shortened by 6 bases and J by 9 bases, with 17 bases between the two germline ends. Per germline, CDR1 LNHDA and CDR2 SQIVND (reference sequence).

This clone was observed a few times. V and J are TRBV30 and TRBJ2-1; maybe TRBD2 (5 bases). The CDR3 spans 15 residues. Trimming removed 1 base at V and 0 bases at J, with 10 bases between. CDR1 is GTSNPN and CDR2 is SVGIG in the germline V gene (reference sequence). The CDR3 sequence: CAWSARGSSYNEQFF. Here the CDR3 DNA reads TGTGCCTGGAGTGCCCGGGGTAGCTCCTACAATGAGCAGTTCTTC.

J is TRBJ2-3 and V is TRBV7-2; 11 positions match TRBD1. Germline V gene sequence: CDR1 SGHTA, CDR2 FQGNSA. CDR3 length equals 14 residues. Trimming cost V 5 bases and J 8 bases; bases outside gene matches: 6. CDR3 residues: CASSRDRGGVTQYF. As DNA, the CDR3 is TGTGCCAGCAGCAGGGACAGGGGGGGTGTTACGCAGTATTTT.

This clone occurred a few times. V gene TRBV29-1 combines with J gene TRBJ1-4; perhaps TRBD1 as D (6 bases). Trimming cost V 8 bases and J 4 bases, with 14 bases left between them. CDR1 and CDR2 from the germline V gene are SQVTM and ANQGSEA. This CDR3 is 13 amino acids long. The CDR3: CSPQFRGNEKLFF. CDR3 DNA: TGCAGCCCGCAATTCAGGGGTAATGAAAAACTGTTTTTT.

The chain uses TRBV5-4 and TRBJ2-5; D might be TRBD2 (5 bases). The V end was cut by 0 bases, the J end by 5 bases, with 20 bases between. This CDR3 region has 17 residues. CDR1 SGHNT and CDR2 YYREEE come from the germline V gene (reference sequence). The CDR3: CASSLANLHLPGETQYF. CDR3 coding DNA: TGTGCCAGCAGCTTGGCCAACCTGCACCTCCCGGGGGAGACCCAGTACTTC.

This clone occurred a few times. The chain carries TRBV5-1 and TRBJ2-2; TRBD1 agrees at 9 bases. This CDR3 spans 16 amino acids. With 0 bases clipped from V and 7 bases from J, the junction kept 7 bases outside the gene matches. The germline gives CDR1 SGHRS, CDR2 YFSETQ. This CDR3 is CASSLVSDRGSGELFF. CDR3 DNA: TGCGCCAGCAGCTTGGTGTCGGACAGGGGAAGCGGGGAGCTGTTTTTT.

This clone was counted between two and nine times. The gene calls are TRBV4-1 and TRBJ1-1; 7 nucleotides align to TRBD1. Germline CDR1 MGHRA, CDR2 YSYEKL. V was pared by 0 bases and J by 5 bases, with 6 bases of the junction left unmatched. CDR3 length equals 15 residues. The CDR3 DNA reads as TGCGCCAGCAGCCAAGAAGACAGGGCTGGGACTGAAGCTTTCTTT. Amino acids: CASSQEDRAGTEAFF.

V is TRBV27 and J is TRBJ1-1, with D perhaps matching TRBD1 (5 bases). Germline CDR1 MNHEY, CDR2 SMNVEV (reference sequence). The V end was cut by 7 bases, the J end by 0 bases, with 12 bases between. The CDR3 runs to 14 residues. The CDR3 DNA reads TGTGCCAGCACCACGGACATTCTGAACACTGAAGCTTTCTTT. This codes for CASTTDILNTEAFF.

The sample holds many counts of this clone. The chain is built from TRBV14 and TRBJ1-2, with a possible D match to TRBD1 (5 bases). V lost 4 bases and J 3 bases, leaving 12 bases between the germline ends. CDR3 length: 14 amino acids. The V gene's germline CDR1 is SGHDN and CDR2 FVKESK. The CDR3 here is CASSPLGQDYGYTF. In DNA, the CDR3 is TGTGCCAGCAGCCCGCTAGGACAAGACTATGGCTACACCTTC. Complete variable domain (other parts from reference TRBV14 and TRBJ1-2): EAGVTQFPSHSVIEKGQTVTLRCDPISGHDNLYWYRRVMGKEIKFLLHFVKESKQDESGMPNNRFLAERTGGTYSTLKVQPAELEDSGVYFCASSPLGQDYGYTFGSGTRLTVV.

This chain uses TRBV19 with TRBJ1-4, with TRBD1 as a possible D gene (5 bases). Germline CDR1 reads LNHDA; CDR2 reads SQIVND (reference sequence). The CDR3 spans 12 residues. V was cut by 5 bases and J by 13 bases, with 14 bases left in between. The CDR3 bases are TGTGCCAGTAGTCCCAGGGAGGGCACACTGTTTTTT. Amino acid sequence: CASSPREGTLFF. The full variable domain, with the rest looked up from reference TRBV19 and TRBJ1-4, is DGGITQSPKYLFRKEGQNVTLSCEQNLNHDAMYWYRQDPGQGLRLIYYSQIVNDFQKGDIAEGYSVSREKKESFPLTVTSAQKNPTAFYLCASSPREGTLFFGSGTQLSVL.

A remark on this clone: The junction departs from germline at one end; a sequencing error may be responsible. This sequence joins TRBV6-6 and TRBJ2-6; possibly TRBD1 for D (6 bases). Germline V CDR1 and CDR2: MNHNY, SVGAGI (reference sequence). CDR3 length: 15 amino acids. The CDR3 bases are TGTGCTAGCATAGGGGGTTCCTCTGGGGCCAACGTCCTGACTTTC. Encoded protein: CASIGGSSGANVLTF.

V and J are TRBV27 and TRBJ2-3; 8 bases fit TRBD2. Germline trimming cut 7 bases from V and 2 bases from J; bases unmatched to any gene: 5. The CDR3 totals 14 residues. Germline V CDR1 and CDR2: MNHEY, SMNVEV (reference sequence). The CDR3 spells CASTERGYTDTQYF. The CDR3, as DNA: TGTGCCAGCACTGAGCGGGGGTACACAGATACGCAGTATTTT.

As for this clone: At one end the junction does not follow the germline gene, possibly because of a read error. The J gene is TRBJ1-2, the V gene TRBV27; 7 bases match TRBD1. The CDR3 is 13 amino acids. Germline assignment: CDR1 MNHEY and CDR2 SMNVEV (reference sequence). The CDR3 DNA follows: TGTGCCAGCAGTACGGGACAGACATATGGCTACCCCTTC. Its translation: CASSTGQTYGYPF.

A few counts support this clone. The chain joins TRBV19 to TRBJ1-2, with D possibly matching TRBD1 (6 bases). The CDR3 covers 14 residues. Trimming pared 6 bases from V and 8 bases from J, leaving 19 bases between. Germline V gene data show CDR1 as LNHDA and CDR2 as SQIVND (reference sequence). CDR3 in amino acids: CASRILQGFGGYTF. The CDR3 coding sequence is TGTGCCAGTAGGATACTGCAGGGGTTCGGCGGCTACACCTTC.

The table lists this clone with a few counts. This sequence joins TRBV5-1 and TRBJ2-7, with a tentative D call TRBD1 (6 bases). Germline CDR1 and CDR2: SGHRS and YFSETQ. There are 14 residues in the CDR3. Deletions cut 2 bases from V and 2 bases from J, with 11 bases between. CDR3 in amino acids: CASSFYTGPYEQYF. In DNA form, the CDR3 reads TGCGCCAGCAGCTTTTACACAGGGCCCTACGAGCAGTACTTC. The full variable domain, in which reference TRBV5-1 and TRBJ2-7 provide the parts outside the CDR3, is KAGVTQTPRYLIKTRGQQVTLSCSPISGHRSVSWYQQTPGQGLQFLFEYFSETQRNKGNFPGRFSGRQFSNSRSEMNVSTLELGDSALYLCASSFYTGPYEQYFGPGTRLTVT.

V gene TRBV4-3 combines with J gene TRBJ1-1; 7 nucleotides align to TRBD1. The length of the CDR3 is 14 residues. Germline V gene data show CDR1 as LGHNA and CDR2 as YSLEER. Losses at the gene ends were 1 base for V and 3 bases for J; bases not matched to a gene: 2. The CDR3 DNA is TGCGCCAGCAGCCAAGTAGACAGGGACACTGAAGCTTTCTTT. Translated: CASSQVDRDTEAFF.

This clone has more than one count but fewer than ten. The rearrangement links TRBV7-3 to TRBJ2-7, with a weak D call TRBD2 (6 bases). This CDR3 has 13 amino acids. CDR1 and CDR2 (germline): SGHTA, FQGTGA. The V end was cut by 3 bases, the J end by 4 bases, with 10 bases between. The CDR3 region is CASSLGRGYEQYF. CDR3 nucleotide sequence: TGTGCCAGCAGCTTGGGTCGGGGGTACGAGCAGTACTTC.